Below, 10 T cell receptor beta chains from the same sample are listed, as sequenced in a study of CXCR3-negative and CXCR3-positive naive CD8 T cells. Study-wide results and limits: The TRB CDR3s that CXCR3-positive naive cells carried were more hydrophobic than those of CXCR3-negative naive cells.

These TCRs are of unknown antigen specificity. The TRB cDNA libraries were prepared by 5' RACE with UMI labels. TCRdb re-analyzed the 5' RACE reads; it lists each CDR3 protein once, without DNA. The table lists approximately 100,000 distinct CDR3 sequences. The sequencing input was naive CXCR3+ CD8+ T cells from blood. The subset is: CD45RO-CCR7+CD27+CD95- naive CD8+ T cells expressing CXCR3 (TNR3+). All receptors come from a human donor in good health. Some clones in this sample may be carry-over from other donors' samples.

CDR3 loop: CASSLRGTTDTQYF. The chain joins TRBV5-1 to TRBJ2-3; checking the TCRdb D call of TRBD1 is not possible without DNA. Germline assignment: CDR1 SGHRS and CDR2 YFSETQ. The CDR3 is 14 residues long.

This sequence joins TRBV6-5 and TRBJ1-1; absent DNA, TCRdb's TRBD1 call cannot be checked. CDR3 size: 15 residues. CDR1 MNHEY and CDR2 SVGAGI come from the germline V gene. The CDR3 reads CASSYPGQGKTEAFF.

The chain recombines TRBV21-1 with TRBJ2-7; with no DNA, the TCRdb D assignment of TRBD1 cannot be verified. TRBV21-1 has pseudogene status. CDR3 size: 14 residues. The CDR3 loop is CASSNRGSSYEQYF.

The J gene is TRBJ2-1, the V gene TRBV15; lacking DNA, the TRBD2 call made by TCRdb goes unchecked. The CDR3 is 17 amino acids. The V gene's germline CDR1 is LNHNV and CDR2 YYDKDF (reference sequence). This CDR3 reads CATSRGVGLAGRNEQFF.

The rearrangement uses TRBV28 and TRBJ1-5. There are 18 residues in the CDR3. CDR1 and CDR2 from the germline V gene are MDHEN and SYDVKM. CDR3: CASSFSWGQGGTLKPQHF. Using reference TRBV28 and TRBJ1-5 for the parts outside the CDR3, the full variable domain is DVKVTQSSRYLVKRTGEKVFLECVQDMDHENMFWYRQDPGLGLRLIYFSYDVKMKEKGDIPEGYSVSREKKERFSLILESASTNQTSMYLCASSFSWGQGGTLKPQHFGDGTRLSIL.

The chain couples TRBV25-1 to TRBJ2-7. CDR3 length: 14 amino acids. Germline V gives CDR1 MGHDK, CDR2 SYGVNS. CDR3 amino acids: CASSEPGLSYEQYF.

V is TRBV28 and J is TRBJ2-3; TCRdb lists TRBD2, though no DNA is available to test this call. The CDR3 contains 17 residues. Germline V CDR1 and CDR2: MDHEN, SYDVKM. CDR3 in amino acids: CASSWTGTSDYTDTQYF.

The chain uses TRBV2 and TRBJ2-7. The CDR3 is 13 amino acids. The germline V gene encodes CDR1 SNHLY and CDR2 FYNNEI. The CDR3 loop reads CASREVLSYEQYF. Combining the CDR3 with reference TRBV2 and TRBJ2-7 gives the whole variable domain EPEVTQTPSHQVTQMGQEVILRCVPISNHLYFYWYRQILGQKVEFLVSFYNNEISEKSEIFDDQFSVERPDGSNFTLKIRSTKLEDSAMYFCASREVLSYEQYFGPGTRLTVT.

The chain carries TRBV13 and TRBJ2-2; TCRdb gives TRBD1 as the D gene, but with no DNA this cannot be confirmed. Germline V CDR1 and CDR2: PRHDT, FYEKMQ (reference sequence). The CDR3 consists of 16 residues. CDR3 in amino acids: CASSFEGQGATGELFF.

V and J are TRBV29-1 and TRBJ2-7; the TCRdb call, TRBD1, lacks DNA for checking. Per germline, CDR1 SQVTM and CDR2 ANQGSEA. The CDR3 sequence is 12 residues long. The CDR3 protein is CSVEDDSYEQYF.